Listed here are 24 T cell receptor beta chains from one sample, sequenced in a study of cytomegalovirus exposure and HLA in healthy donors. Using immunoSEQ multiplex PCR, the repertoire was profiled, and TCRdb retains in-frame clones only, with some absent. The sample consists of about 360,000 clones, 80% to 90% of them appearing once. Specimen: PBMCs. These receptors were collected from a woman aged 18-30 years in good health and CMV-seronegative.

V and J are TRBV10-3 and TRBJ2-5; 11 nucleotides agree with TRBD2. In germline, CDR1 is ENHRY, CDR2 SYGVKD. The CDR3 sequence is 18 residues long. The ends lost 0 bases at V and 6 bases at J; junction bases unmatched: 12. CDR3 amino acids: CAISESPLAGDGGQTQYF. The CDR3 DNA reads TGTGCCATCAGTGAGTCGCCACTAGCGGGAGATGGGGGTCAGACCCAGTACTTC.

The chain employs TRBV29-1 and TRBJ2-4, with TRBD1 identical over 7 bases. The germline gives CDR1 SQVTM, CDR2 ANQGSEA. This CDR3 spans 12 amino acids. The V and J ends lost 4 bases and 8 bases, in that order; junction bases with no gene match: 5. This CDR3 is CSVARDSDIQYF. CDR3 bases: TGCAGCGTTGCAAGGGACAGTGACATTCAGTACTTC.

V usage is TRBV29-1 and J usage is TRBJ2-3, with a weak D call TRBD1 (6 bases). Germline loops: CDR1 SQVTM, CDR2 ANQGSEA. Between the trimmed V and J ends, which lost 8 bases and 3 bases, there was a span of 12 bases. The CDR3 loop spans 12 amino acids. This CDR3 is CSSFQGTDTQYF. The CDR3 DNA reads TGCAGCTCTTTTCAGGGGACAGATACGCAGTATTTT.

This clone was counted between two and nine times. The chain employs TRBV27 and TRBJ2-7; a weak D match, TRBD1 (5 bases). CDR1 and CDR2 from the germline V gene are MNHEY and SMNVEV (reference sequence). With 0 bases removed from V and 9 bases from J, the gap between germline ends came to 12 bases. CDR3 length equals 13 residues. Here the CDR3 DNA reads TGTGCCAGCAGTTTATCGACACAGGTCGGGCAGTACTTC. As protein: CASSLSTQVGQYF.

Only a few counts were recorded for this clone. The chain recombines TRBV7-6 with TRBJ2-2; weak D call: TRBD2 (6 bases). The CDR3 has 17 amino acids. The germline V and J ends were trimmed by 5 bases and 2 bases, with 18 bases remaining between them. Germline V gives CDR1 SGHVS, CDR2 FNYEAQ. The CDR3 protein is CASSPIPGGFNTGELFF. For the CDR3, the DNA is TGTGCCAGCAGCCCGATCCCTGGGGGGTTTAACACCGGGGAGCTGTTTTTT.

The chain employs TRBV5-4 and TRBJ2-7; weak D call: TRBD1 (5 bases). The V and J ends lost 2 bases and 2 bases respectively, with 14 bases between them. This CDR3 comprises 15 residues. Germline loops: CDR1 SGHNT, CDR2 YYREEE (reference sequence). As DNA, the CDR3 is TGTGCCAGCAGCTTTGTCCAGGGTAATGCCTACGAGCAGTACTTC. This translates into CASSFVQGNAYEQYF.

This chain connects TRBV27 to TRBJ2-2; 7 nucleotides agree with TRBD2. Unmatched junction bases numbered 8, after V lost 5 bases and J lost 5 bases. Germline lookup yields CDR1 MNHEY and CDR2 SMNVEV (reference sequence). The CDR3 is made up of 15 amino acids. In DNA form, the CDR3 reads TGTGCCAGCAGTCCTACGACCGGGAGGACCGGGGAGCTGTTTTTT. It codes for CASSPTTGRTGELFF.

The rearrangement joins TRBV28 to TRBJ1-2, with 9 positions matching TRBD1. Losses at the gene ends were 8 bases for V and 4 bases for J; bases not matched to a gene: 8. This CDR3 comprises 14 residues. CDR1 is MDHEN and CDR2 is SYDVKM in the germline V gene. Here the CDR3 DNA reads TGTGCCAGCGGTCGGGACAGGGTGAGCTATGGCTACACCTTC. Encoded protein: CASGRDRVSYGYTF.

V is TRBV7-8 and J is TRBJ1-1; D is unclear. CDR3 length: 13 residues. Trimming cost V 1 base and J 5 bases, with 8 bases left between them. CDR1 and CDR2 from the germline V gene are SGHVS and FQNEAQ. CDR3 amino acids: CASSLGMRTEAFF. The CDR3 DNA sequence: TGTGCCAGCAGCTTAGGAATGAGGACTGAAGCTTTCTTT.

The V gene is TRBV5-4, the J gene TRBJ1-1, with no clear D. This CDR3 spans 15 amino acids. Germline CDR1 reads SGHNT; CDR2 reads YYREEE (reference sequence). Trimming removed 2 bases at V and 3 bases at J, with 14 bases between. This CDR3 is CASSLGDRLDTEAFF. The CDR3 DNA follows: TGTGCCAGCAGCTTAGGAGACCGCCTCGACACTGAAGCTTTCTTT.

The rearrangement uses TRBV7-9 and TRBJ2-7, with a weak D call TRBD1 (6 bases). CDR1 and CDR2 (germline): SEHNR, FQNEAQ (reference sequence). This CDR3 region has 15 residues. With 6 bases removed from V and 7 bases from J, the gap between germline ends came to 22 bases. CDR3 protein: CASSYIGAGEWEQYF. In DNA form, the CDR3 reads TGTGCCAGCAGTTACATAGGGGCAGGGGAGTGGGAGCAGTACTTC. Supplemented by reference TRBV7-9 and TRBJ2-7, the full variable domain reads DTGVSQNPRHKITKRGQNVTFRCDPISEHNRLYWYRQTLGQGPEFLTYFQNEAQLEKSRLLSDRFSAERPKGSFSTLEIQRTEQGDSAMYLCASSYIGAGEWEQYFGPGTRLTVT.

CDR3 in DNA: TGTGCCAGCAGTTTATATAGGGGCAGTAACTATGGCTACACCTTC. It encodes CASSLYRGSNYGYTF. The gene calls are TRBV27 and TRBJ1-2; maybe TRBD1 (5 bases). Trimming pared 1 base from V and 1 base from J, leaving 10 bases between. Germline V gene data show CDR1 as MNHEY and CDR2 as SMNVEV (reference sequence). The length of the CDR3 is 15 residues.

The rearrangement uses TRBV5-8 and TRBJ1-5; possibly TRBD1 for D (6 bases). The germline gives CDR1 SGHTS, CDR2 YDEGEE. The V end lost 1 base, the J end lost 0 bases, and 11 bases lay between the germline ends. The CDR3 loop spans 16 amino acids. CDR3 sequence reads: CASSLRGADSNQPQHF. In nucleotides, the CDR3 is TGTGCCAGCAGCTTGCGGGGGGCGGATAGCAATCAGCCCCAGCATTTT.

V is TRBV5-1 and J is TRBJ1-1; possible D gene TRBD1, 5 bases. V lost 4 bases and J lost 4, with 20 bases in between. In germline, CDR1 is SGHRS, CDR2 YFSETQ. The length of the CDR3 is 16 residues. This CDR3 is CASSLGAGREATEAFF. CDR3 sequence (DNA): TGCGCCAGCAGCCTCGGGGCGGGAAGGGAGGCCACTGAAGCTTTCTTT.

V gene TRBV4-1 combines with J gene TRBJ2-2, with 10 bases aligning to TRBD2. The V segment lost 6 bases and the J segment 2 bases; nucleotides outside the gene matches: 6. Germline CDR1 MGHRA, CDR2 YSYEKL. CDR3 length equals 16 residues. The chain's CDR3 is CASSILAGVNTGELFF. The CDR3 nucleotides are TGCGCCAGCAGTATTCTAGCGGGAGTTAACACCGGGGAGCTGTTTTTT.

The chain employs TRBV5-6 and TRBJ1-4, with D unclear. Trimming cost V 4 bases and J 5 bases, with 15 bases left between them. CDR1 is SGHDT, CDR2 YYEEEE, per germline. This CDR3 is 15 amino acids long. The CDR3 DNA follows: TGTGCCAGCAGCGGCAACCGGGAGACCAATGAAAAACTGTTTTTT. Encoded protein: CASSGNRETNEKLFF.

The chain employs TRBV27 and TRBJ2-7, with TRBD1 identical over 9 bases. The germline V gene encodes CDR1 MNHEY and CDR2 SMNVEV (reference sequence). The V gene end was trimmed by 6 bases and the J gene end by 4 bases; junction bases not matched to a gene: 7. The CDR3 sequence is 14 residues long. CDR3 DNA: TGTGCCAGCAGGCCGGGACAGGGACGGTACGAGCAGTACTTC. This sequence encodes CASRPGQGRYEQYF.

This clone was observed once. V is TRBV6-5 and J is TRBJ2-2; D ambiguous. The CDR3 runs 12 residues. CDR1 MNHEY and CDR2 SVGAGI come from the germline V gene. With 6 bases removed from V and 5 bases from J, the gap between germline ends came to 7 bases. The CDR3 coding sequence is TGTGCCAGCAGAGACGGGACCGGGGAGCTGTTTTTT. It encodes CASRDGTGELFF.

This rearrangement joins TRBV25-1 to TRBJ2-3; 7 nucleotides match TRBD1. Unmatched junction bases numbered 4, after V lost 4 bases and J lost 0 bases. Germline lookup yields CDR1 MGHDK and CDR2 SYGVNS. The CDR3 is made up of 15 amino acids. The CDR3: CASSAVTGSTDTQYF. CDR3 sequence (DNA): TGTGCCAGCAGTGCCGTGACAGGGAGCACAGATACGCAGTATTTT.

The CDR3 region is CASGLGRLNYGYTF. The CDR3 DNA reads as TGTGCCAGCGGCCTGGGGAGACTTAACTATGGCTACACCTTC. The chain carries TRBV28 and TRBJ1-2; D is ambiguous. Germline V gives CDR1 MDHEN, CDR2 SYDVKM. The CDR3 runs 14 residues. Trimming stripped 8 bases from V and 1 base from J, with 14 bases between.

The chain employs TRBV2 and TRBJ2-7; 7 bases are a match to TRBD1. V lost 4 bases and J lost 6; bases outside the gene matches: 12. This CDR3 comprises 15 residues. From germline, CDR1 is SNHLY and CDR2 FYNNEI. CDR3 region: CASSVEGGFGPEQYF. For the CDR3, the DNA is TGTGCCAGCAGTGTTGAAGGGGGCTTTGGGCCCGAGCAGTACTTC.

V gene TRBV18 combines with J gene TRBJ2-7; no definite D call. This CDR3 spans 12 amino acids. Trimming pared 6 bases from V and 4 bases from J, leaving 10 bases between. Germline V gives CDR1 KGHSH, CDR2 LQKENI. The CDR3 reads CASSFQDYEQYF. CDR3 nucleotides: TGTGCCAGCTCCTTCCAGGATTACGAGCAGTACTTC.

This clone was detected a few times. The chain links TRBV6-5 to TRBJ2-1, with 8 bases that match TRBD2. The ends lost 10 bases at V and 3 bases at J; junction bases unmatched: 11. CDR3 length: 15 residues. The germline V gene has CDR1 MNHEY and CDR2 SVGAGI. The CDR3 DNA reads as TGTGCCACCCTCCCGGGGAGCGGGGGCTACAATGAGCAGTTCTTC. Its protein is CATLPGSGGYNEQFF.

The V and J genes are TRBV5-6 and TRBJ1-3; 7 nucleotides match TRBD1. The CDR3 totals 16 residues. Per the germline V gene, CDR1 is SGHDT and CDR2 is YYEEEE. V gave up 3 bases and J gave up 4 bases; unmatched junction bases: 10. This CDR3 reads CASSSRDMTGGNTIYF. The DNA for the CDR3 is TGTGCCAGCAGCTCCAGAGATATGACAGGGGGAAACACCATATATTTT.